This entry lists 19 T cell receptor beta chains sequenced from one sample in a study of cytomegalovirus exposure and HLA in healthy donors. The study ran its PCR with 60 Vbeta and 13 Jbeta primers. Method: immunoSEQ multiplex PCR; TCRdb's copy keeps in-frame clones and lacks some. The table shows about 180,000 clones, with around 74% occurring only once. Sequenced sample: PBMCs. The receptors shown here come from a male donor in good health and CMV-seronegative.

The genes are TRBV4-1 and TRBJ1-2; D is undetermined. V lost 4 bases and J 2 bases, leaving 8 bases between the germline ends. The CDR3 length is 13 residues. Germline lookup yields CDR1 MGHRA and CDR2 YSYEKL. The CDR3 protein is CASSLIGNYGYTF. As DNA, the CDR3 is TGCGCCAGCAGCCTCATCGGGAACTATGGCTACACCTTC.

This rearrangement joins TRBV7-9 to TRBJ2-5, with D unresolved. In germline, CDR1 is SEHNR, CDR2 FQNEAQ (reference sequence). The CDR3 is 12 residues long. Trimming removed 1 base at V and 5 bases at J, with 5 bases between. The CDR3 coding sequence is TGTGCCAGCAGCTTAGTTGCGGAGACCCAGTACTTC. Amino acids: CASSLVAETQYF.

The chain carries TRBV6-5 and TRBJ1-3, with a possible D match to TRBD1 (6 bases). V was cut by 6 bases and J by 4 bases, with 10 bases left in between. Germline V gives CDR1 MNHEY, CDR2 SVGAGI. The CDR3 runs 13 residues. The CDR3 DNA reads as TGTGCCAGCAGCCGGACAGAGGGAAACACCATATATTTT. The encoded protein is CASSRTEGNTIYF.

The genes are TRBV10-3 and TRBJ1-5; no reliable D call. CDR1 is ENHRY, CDR2 SYGVKD, per germline. The CDR3 extends over 15 amino acids. The ends were cut back, 3 bases at V and 4 bases at J, with 13 bases in the middle. CDR3 sequence reads: CAISDRRDTNQPQHF. CDR3 DNA sequence: TGTGCCATCAGTGATAGGCGGGATACGAATCAGCCCCAGCATTTT.

The chain uses TRBV4-3 and TRBJ2-1; 15 bases line up with TRBD2. Trimming at V came to 0 bases and at J to 9 bases, leaving 6 bases not matched to a gene. This CDR3 comprises 17 residues. The V gene's germline CDR1 is LGHNA and CDR2 YSLEER. The CDR3 nucleotides are TGCGCCAGCAGCCAAGATAATGGACTAGCGGGAGGGCGTGAGCAGTTCTTC. This encodes CASSQDNGLAGGREQFF.

The V call is TRBV2, the J call TRBJ1-1; unclear D gene. Trimming took 6 bases from V and 3 from J, leaving 11 bases between them. Per germline, CDR1 SNHLY and CDR2 FYNNEI. This CDR3 has 13 residues. CDR3 loop: CASRPREDTEAFF. In DNA form, the CDR3 reads TGTGCCAGCAGGCCACGGGAGGACACTGAAGCTTTCTTT. Using reference TRBV2 and TRBJ1-1 for the parts outside the CDR3, the full variable domain is EPEVTQTPSHQVTQMGQEVILRCVPISNHLYFYWYRQILGQKVEFLVSFYNNEISEKSEIFDDQFSVERPDGSNFTLKIRSTKLEDSAMYFCASRPREDTEAFFGQGTRLTVV.

This clone was found a few times. The rearrangement joins TRBV6-5 to TRBJ1-1, with D perhaps matching TRBD1 (5 bases). The CDR3 spans 15 residues. Per germline, CDR1 MNHEY and CDR2 SVGAGI. V lost 8 bases, J lost 0 bases, and 16 bases lay in between. CDR3 nucleotide sequence: TGTGCCAGCGGTCTACAGGAGCCTATGAACACTGAAGCTTTCTTT. Translating it yields CASGLQEPMNTEAFF.

This clone has just a few counts. The rearrangement uses TRBV15 and TRBJ1-1, with D possibly being TRBD1 (5 bases). Trimming took 1 base from V and 11 from J, leaving 11 bases between them. CDR1 and CDR2 (germline): LNHNV, YYDKDF (reference sequence). CDR3 length: 12 residues. The DNA of the CDR3 is TGTGCCACCAGCAGAGTATCAGGACACGCTTTCTTT. This translates into CATSRVSGHAFF.

Written as DNA, the CDR3 is TGTGCCAGCACCCATAAACAGGGGGCTGGCACCGGGGAGCTGTTTTTT. It specifies CASTHKQGAGTGELFF. The chain carries TRBV7-8 and TRBJ2-2, with 9 positions matching TRBD1. Trimming took 7 bases from V and 4 from J; bases not matched to a gene: 10. The CDR3 runs to 16 residues. Germline V gene data show CDR1 as SGHVS and CDR2 as FQNEAQ.

This chain connects TRBV30 to TRBJ1-5; D possibly corresponds to TRBD1 (5 bases). Between the trimmed V and J ends, which lost 6 bases and 1 base, there was a span of 10 bases. The length of the CDR3 is 13 residues. Germline CDR1 and CDR2: GTSNPN and SVGIG (reference sequence). The CDR3 sequence: CACRDLSNQPQHF. DNA for the CDR3: TGTGCCTGCCGGGACTTGAGCAATCAGCCCCAGCATTTT.

CDR3 coding DNA: TGTGCCAGCAGTCCGAGTGACAGGATCAAACAGTTCTTC. It codes for CASSPSDRIKQFF. V gene TRBV6-6 combines with J gene TRBJ2-1; possible D gene TRBD1, 6 bases. CDR3 length: 13 amino acids. With 5 bases removed from V and 13 bases from J, the gap between germline ends came to 18 bases. Per the germline V gene, CDR1 is MNHNY and CDR2 is SVGAGI (reference sequence).

V gene TRBV4-1 combines with J gene TRBJ2-1, with 9 nucleotides matching TRBD2. Looked up from germline, CDR1 is MGHRA and CDR2 is YSYEKL. Trimming cost V 3 bases and J 9 bases; bases outside gene matches: 6. This CDR3 has 14 residues. The CDR3 DNA reads TGCGCCAGCAGCCAGGGACTAGCTCGTCGTGAGCAGTTCTTC. Encoded protein: CASSQGLARREQFF.

This chain connects TRBV5-1 to TRBJ2-3; 7 nucleotides line up with TRBD2. This CDR3 region has 16 residues. Trimming removed 3 bases from V and 8 bases from J; junction bases left unmatched: 15. Germline lookup yields CDR1 SGHRS and CDR2 YFSETQ. In DNA form, the CDR3 reads TGCGCCAGCAGCTGGGGCCCCAGCGGGATGGCGGGTACGCAGTATTTT. Encoded protein: CASSWGPSGMAGTQYF.

The V gene is TRBV5-1, the J gene TRBJ1-3; 7 bases are shared with TRBD1. Trimming cost V 4 bases and J 2 bases; bases outside gene matches: 6. Germline V lookup: CDR1 SGHRS, CDR2 YFSETQ. This CDR3 contains 15 residues. The CDR3 DNA follows: TGCGCCAGCAGCCCCGTAGGGGGCACTGGAAACACCATATATTTT. Translation gives CASSPVGGTGNTIYF. The complete variable domain, with remaining parts taken from reference TRBV5-1 and TRBJ1-3, reads KAGVTQTPRYLIKTRGQQVTLSCSPISGHRSVSWYQQTPGQGLQFLFEYFSETQRNKGNFPGRFSGRQFSNSRSEMNVSTLELGDSALYLCASSPVGGTGNTIYFGEGSWLTVV.

This clone showed up just a few times. The V call is TRBV9, the J call TRBJ1-6; 7 nucleotides line up with TRBD1. This CDR3 contains 17 residues. Germline V gene data show CDR1 as SGDLS and CDR2 as YYNGEE. The V and J ends lost 3 bases and 6 bases, in that order; junction bases with no gene match: 12. The CDR3 sequence is CASSGGRDSNRNSPLHF. The CDR3 nucleotides read TGTGCCAGCAGCGGGGGCCGGGACAGCAACCGTAATTCACCCCTCCACTTT.

This sequence joins TRBV7-2 and TRBJ2-3; 7 bases agree with TRBD2. Trimming took 5 bases from V and 12 from J; bases not matched to a gene: 8. The CDR3 length is 12 residues. CDR1 is SGHTA and CDR2 is FQGNSA in the germline V gene. The CDR3 loop is CASSRNEGLQYF. DNA of the CDR3: TGTGCCAGCAGCCGAAACGAGGGACTACAGTATTTT.

The chain combines TRBV30 with TRBJ2-3, with TRBD2 identical over 7 bases. The CDR3 covers 12 residues. V trimming: 8 bases; J trimming: 7 bases; junction bases outside the gene matches: 9. Looked up from germline, CDR1 is GTSNPN and CDR2 is SVGIG (reference sequence). In DNA form, the CDR3 reads TGTGCCGGGCTTGGGGGAGGGTATACGCAGTATTTT. It is translated as CAGLGGGYTQYF.

This chain links TRBV15 with TRBJ1-5, with D possibly matching TRBD1 (6 bases). This CDR3 has 16 amino acids. CDR1 and CDR2 from the germline V gene are LNHNV and YYDKDF (reference sequence). V lost 0 bases and J lost 5, with 14 bases in between. CDR3 in DNA: TGTGCCACCAGCAGAGAGGGGGACATACCCTATCAGCCCCAGCATTTT. It yields the protein CATSREGDIPYQPQHF.

The chain uses TRBV30 and TRBJ1-2; a possible D gene is TRBD1 (6 bases). V was trimmed by 7 bases and J by 7 bases, leaving 22 bases between them. CDR3 length: 14 amino acids. Germline assignment: CDR1 GTSNPN and CDR2 SVGIG (reference sequence). CDR3: CAFTRTDSYGGYTF. The CDR3 DNA reads TGTGCCTTCACCAGGACAGACTCCTACGGTGGCTACACCTTC.